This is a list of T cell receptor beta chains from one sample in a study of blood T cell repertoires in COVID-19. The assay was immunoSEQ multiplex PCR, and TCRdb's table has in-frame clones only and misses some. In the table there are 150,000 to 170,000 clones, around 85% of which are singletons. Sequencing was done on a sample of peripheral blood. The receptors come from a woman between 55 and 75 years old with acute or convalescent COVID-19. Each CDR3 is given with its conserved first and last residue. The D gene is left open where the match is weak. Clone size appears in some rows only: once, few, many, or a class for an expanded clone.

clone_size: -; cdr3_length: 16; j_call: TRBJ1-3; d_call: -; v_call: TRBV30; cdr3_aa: CAWSFTGFVGGNTIYF; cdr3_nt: TGTGCCTGGAGTTTCACAGGGTTTGTGGGGGGAAACACCATATATTTT
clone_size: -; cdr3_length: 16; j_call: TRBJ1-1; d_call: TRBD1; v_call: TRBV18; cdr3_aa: CASSPFATGGDTEAFF; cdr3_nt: TGTGCCAGCTCACCATTCGCAACAGGGGGAGACACTGAAGCTTTCTTT
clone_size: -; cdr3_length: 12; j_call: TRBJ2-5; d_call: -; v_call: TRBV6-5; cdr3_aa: CASSYWRETQYF; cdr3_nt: TGTGCCAGCAGTTACTGGCGGGAGACCCAGTACTTC
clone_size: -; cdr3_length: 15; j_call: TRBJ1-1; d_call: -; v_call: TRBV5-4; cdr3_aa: CASSAGGLQGTEAFF; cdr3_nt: TGTGCCAGCAGCGCGGGGGGGCTTCAGGGCACTGAAGCTTTCTTT
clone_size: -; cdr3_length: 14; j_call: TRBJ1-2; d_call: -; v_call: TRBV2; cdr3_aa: CASSELASGWGYTF; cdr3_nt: TGTGCCAGCAGTGAGTTGGCGTCGGGATGGGGCTACACCTTC
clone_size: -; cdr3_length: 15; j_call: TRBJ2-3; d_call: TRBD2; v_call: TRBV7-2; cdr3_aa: CASSLIAGVADTQYF; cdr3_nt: TGTGCCAGCAGCCTTATAGCGGGGGTGGCAGATACGCAGTATTTT
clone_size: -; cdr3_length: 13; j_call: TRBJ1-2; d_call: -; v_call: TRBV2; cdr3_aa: CASSEQGPYGYTF; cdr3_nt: TGTGCCAGCAGTGAACAGGGGCCCTATGGCTACACCTTC
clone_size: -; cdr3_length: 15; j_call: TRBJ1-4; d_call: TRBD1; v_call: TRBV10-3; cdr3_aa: CAISDQGAANEKLFF; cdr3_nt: TGTGCCATCAGTGATCAGGGGGCCGCTAATGAAAAACTGTTTTTT
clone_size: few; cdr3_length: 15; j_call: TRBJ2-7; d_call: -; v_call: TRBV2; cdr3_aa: CASRYRGTSSNEQYF; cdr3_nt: TGTGCCAGCAGATACAGGGGAACTAGCTCTAACGAGCAGTACTTC
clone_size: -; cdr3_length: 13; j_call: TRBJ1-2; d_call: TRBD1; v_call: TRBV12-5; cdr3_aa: CASDVDRGGGYTF; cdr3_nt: TGTGCTAGTGACGTGGACAGGGGAGGAGGCTACACCTTC
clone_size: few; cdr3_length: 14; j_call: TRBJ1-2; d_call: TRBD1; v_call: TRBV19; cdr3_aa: CASSIIDRGYGYTF; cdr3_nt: TGTGCCAGTAGTATTATCGACAGGGGGTATGGCTACACCTTC
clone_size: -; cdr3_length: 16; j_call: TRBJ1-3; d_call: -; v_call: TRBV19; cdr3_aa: CASSIPGDPSGNTIYF; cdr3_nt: TGTGCCAGTAGTATCCCAGGGGACCCCTCTGGAAACACCATATATTTT
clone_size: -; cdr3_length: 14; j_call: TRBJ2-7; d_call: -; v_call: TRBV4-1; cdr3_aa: CASSQVGGVYEQYF; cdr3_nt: TGCGCCAGCAGCCAAGTTGGAGGGGTCTACGAGCAGTACTTC
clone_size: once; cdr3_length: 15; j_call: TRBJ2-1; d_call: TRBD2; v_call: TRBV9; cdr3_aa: CASSVGSGGHNEQFF; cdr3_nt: TGTGCCAGCAGCGTCGGAAGCGGGGGGCACAATGAGCAGTTCTTC
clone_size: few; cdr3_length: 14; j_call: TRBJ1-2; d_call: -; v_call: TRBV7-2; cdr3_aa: CASSPRMGGYGYTF; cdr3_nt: TGTGCCAGCAGCCCCCGGATGGGGGGTTATGGCTACACCTTC
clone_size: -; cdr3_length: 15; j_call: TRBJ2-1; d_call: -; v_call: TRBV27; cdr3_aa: CASSLLGTLYNEQFF; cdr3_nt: TGTGCCAGCAGTTTATTGGGGACATTATACAATGAGCAGTTCTTC
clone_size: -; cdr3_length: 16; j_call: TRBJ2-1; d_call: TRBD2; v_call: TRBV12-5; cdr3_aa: CASGLFLAGVPNEQFF; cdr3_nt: TGTGCTAGTGGTTTGTTCTTAGCGGGGGTCCCCAATGAGCAGTTCTTC
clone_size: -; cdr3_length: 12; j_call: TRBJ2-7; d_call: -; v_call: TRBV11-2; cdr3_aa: CASSVTSYEQYF; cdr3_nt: TGTGCCAGCAGCGTTACTAGCTACGAGCAGTACTTC
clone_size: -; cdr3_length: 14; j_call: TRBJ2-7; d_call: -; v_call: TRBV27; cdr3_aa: CASSKTPDSYEQYF; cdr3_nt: TGTGCCAGCAGTAAGACTCCCGACTCCTACGAGCAGTACTTC
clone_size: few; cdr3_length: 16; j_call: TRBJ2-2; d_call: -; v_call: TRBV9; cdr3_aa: CASSVRERANTGELFF; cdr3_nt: TGTGCCAGCAGCGTACGTGAGCGGGCGAACACCGGGGAGCTGTTTTTT
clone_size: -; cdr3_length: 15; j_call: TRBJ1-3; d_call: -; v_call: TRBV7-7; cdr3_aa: CASSPLPGDGNTIYF; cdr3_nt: TGTGCTAGCAGCCCTCTTCCAGGGGATGGAAACACCATATATTTT
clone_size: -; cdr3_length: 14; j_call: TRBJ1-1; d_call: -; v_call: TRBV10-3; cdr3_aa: CAISESGGNTEAFF; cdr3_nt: TGTGCCATCAGTGAGTCAGGGGGGAACACTGAAGCTTTCTTT
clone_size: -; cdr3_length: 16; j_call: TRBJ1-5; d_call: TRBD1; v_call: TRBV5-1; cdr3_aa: CASSKGTGEPNQPQHF; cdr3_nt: TGCGCCAGCAGCAAAGGGACAGGGGAGCCCAATCAGCCCCAGCATTTT
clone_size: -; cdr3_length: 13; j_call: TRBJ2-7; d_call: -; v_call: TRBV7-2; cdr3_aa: CASSFYGTYEQYF; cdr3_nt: TGTGCCAGCAGCTTTTACGGTACCTACGAGCAGTACTTC